The 30 T cell receptor beta chains below all came from one sample that was sequenced in a study of blood T cell repertoires in COVID-19. The repertoire was sequenced with immunoSEQ multiplex PCR; TCRdb's copy has only in-frame clones and lacks some. The sample consists of 250,000 or so clones, roughly 90% of them appearing once. Sequencing was performed on peripheral blood. The receptors shown here come from a woman in her sixties with acute or convalescent COVID-19.

The chain combines TRBV7-3 with TRBJ2-3, with 9 bases lining up with TRBD2. The CDR3 has 14 amino acids. Germline V CDR1 and CDR2: SGHTA, FQGTGA. The V gene end was trimmed by 6 bases and the J gene end by 5 bases; junction bases not matched to a gene: 6. The CDR3 reads CASSRGGAGDTQYF. The CDR3 DNA follows: TGTGCCAGCAGTCGCGGGGGGGCTGGAGATACGCAGTATTTT.

This sequence joins TRBV9 and TRBJ1-5; the D is unclear. Germline values: CDR1 SGDLS, CDR2 YYNGEE. Trimming took 3 bases from V and 0 from J, leaving 7 bases between them. The CDR3 totals 14 residues. The CDR3 nucleotides read TGTGCCAGCAGCGCGTCAGATAGCAATCAGCCCCAGCATTTT. This gives the protein CASSASDSNQPQHF.

This clone was counted a few times. DNA for the CDR3: TGTGCCAGTAGTAACCGGGACAGTCGCAGGGGGCAGTTCTTC. It yields the protein CASSNRDSRRGQFF. The V gene is TRBV19, the J gene TRBJ2-1; 7 nucleotides align to TRBD1. CDR3 length: 14 residues. Per germline, CDR1 LNHDA and CDR2 SQIVND (reference sequence). V gave up 4 bases and J gave up 12 bases; unmatched junction bases: 12.

This rearrangement joins TRBV18 to TRBJ1-2; TRBD1 matches at 7 bases. CDR1 is KGHSH, CDR2 LQKENI, per germline. The CDR3 covers 15 residues. J gave up 2 bases and V 3 bases, and 6 bases lay outside the gene matches. CDR3 sequence: CASSPPTGMNYGYTF. The CDR3 bases are TGTGCCAGCTCACCCCCGACAGGGATGAACTATGGCTACACCTTC.

V gene TRBV28 combines with J gene TRBJ1-3, with D tentatively TRBD1 (5 bases). CDR1 is MDHEN and CDR2 is SYDVKM in the germline V gene. The germline V and J ends were trimmed by 6 bases and 5 bases, with 17 bases remaining between them. The CDR3 sequence is 15 residues long. The DNA of the CDR3 is TGTGCCAGCAGCGGGGGTGAAAACGGACGAAACACCATATATTTT. This translates into CASSGGENGRNTIYF.

V and J are TRBV7-2 and TRBJ2-1; weak D call: TRBD2 (6 bases). This CDR3 has 15 residues. CDR1 is SGHTA, CDR2 FQGNSA, per germline. V dropped 3 bases and J dropped 0 bases, with 9 bases sitting between them. The CDR3 nucleotides are TGTGCCAGCAGCTTGGGCGGGGCCTCCTACAATGAGCAGTTCTTC. This gives the protein CASSLGGASYNEQFF.

V usage is TRBV21-1 and J usage is TRBJ1-2. TRBV21-1 is tagged as a pseudogene. This CDR3 has 15 amino acids. CDR3 bases: TGTGCCAGCAGCAAACGGCATCGGGGGGACTATGGCTACACCTTC. The encoded protein is CASSKRHRGDYGYTF.

On this clone: Other DNA sequences within the sample encode an identical CDR3. The rearrangement links TRBV18 to TRBJ2-5; tentatively, D is TRBD2 (6 bases). The germline gives CDR1 KGHSH, CDR2 LQKENI. The length of the CDR3 is 13 residues. V dropped 2 bases and J dropped 2 bases, with 6 bases sitting between them. This CDR3 reads CASSPGGQETQYF. CDR3 DNA sequence: TGTGCCAGCTCACCAGGGGGGCAAGAGACCCAGTACTTC.

This clone has just one count. The V gene is TRBV3-1 (or the pseudogene TRBV3-2), the J gene TRBJ2-1; 7 bases are shared with TRBD1. The CDR3 has 11 amino acids. Germline trimming cut 4 bases from V and 10 bases from J; bases unmatched to any gene: 1. Germline V gives CDR1 LGHDT, CDR2 YNNKEL (reference sequence). The CDR3: CASSRGQEQFF. The CDR3 region has the DNA TGTGCCAGCAGCCGGGGACAGGAGCAGTTCTTC.

The V and J genes are TRBV5-3 and TRBJ2-1; D is perhaps TRBD1 (6 bases). TRBV5-3 is known as an ORF, though its function is uncertain. V was pared by 1 base and J by 0 bases, with 8 bases between. The CDR3 is 15 amino acids. The CDR3 here is CARSLTGSSYNEQFF. The CDR3 DNA reads TGTGCCAGAAGCTTGACAGGGAGCTCCTACAATGAGCAGTTCTTC.

This clone came up once. The chain employs TRBV19 and TRBJ1-1; TRBD1 matches at 8 bases. CDR3 length: 15 amino acids. Germline CDR1 reads LNHDA; CDR2 reads SQIVND (reference sequence). The V gene end was trimmed by 6 bases and the J gene end by 0 bases; junction bases not matched to a gene: 6. The CDR3 sequence: CASRARDRLNTEAFF. The CDR3 bases are TGTGCCAGTAGGGCCCGGGACAGGCTGAACACTGAAGCTTTCTTT.

V and J are TRBV18 and TRBJ1-6; TRBD1 agrees at 7 bases. Per the germline V gene, CDR1 is KGHSH and CDR2 is LQKENI. This CDR3 has 16 residues. After removal of 4 bases from V and 2 bases from J, the junction contained 5 bases not matched to a gene. This chain's CDR3 is CASSLQGGAYNSPLHF. DNA for the CDR3: TGTGCCAGCTCACTTCAAGGGGGCGCCTATAATTCACCCCTCCACTTT.

The rearrangement joins TRBV5-1 to TRBJ1-2; 7 nucleotides line up with TRBD1. CDR3 length: 14 residues. V lost 4 bases to trimming and J lost 7 bases; unmatched junction nucleotides: 10. Germline CDR1 SGHRS, CDR2 YFSETQ. The CDR3 here is CASSADRLRVGYTF. CDR3 nucleotides: TGCGCCAGCAGCGCGGACAGGTTACGGGTTGGCTACACCTTC.

Here the CDR3 reads CASNSLRAGKGNTEAFF. The CDR3 DNA reads TGTGCCAGCAACTCCCTCAGGGCAGGGAAGGGGAACACTGAAGCTTTCTTT. The V and J genes are TRBV27 and TRBJ1-1, with a weak D call TRBD1 (5 bases). V gave up 7 bases and J gave up 1 base, with 22 bases separating them. The CDR3 is 17 amino acids. Germline V CDR1 and CDR2: MNHEY, SMNVEV (reference sequence).

V usage is TRBV3-1 (or the pseudogene TRBV3-2) and J usage is TRBJ1-1, with D maybe TRBD1 (5 bases). The CDR3 consists of 14 residues. Per the germline V gene, CDR1 is LGHDT and CDR2 is YNNKEL (reference sequence). Trimming removed 3 bases from V and 1 base from J, with 9 bases in between. In DNA form, the CDR3 reads TGTGCCAGCAGCCACCTTGACAGGAACACTGAAGCTTTCTTT. Residues: CASSHLDRNTEAFF.

The sample holds a few counts of this clone. This chain links TRBV2 with TRBJ2-7; 8 positions match TRBD1. Germline loops: CDR1 SNHLY, CDR2 FYNNEI. After removal of 3 bases from V and 2 bases from J, the junction contained 0 bases not matched to a gene. This CDR3 has 13 amino acids. CDR3 DNA sequence: TGTGCCAGCAGTGAGGACAGGGCCTACGAGCAGTACTTC. It codes for CASSEDRAYEQYF. Looking up the rest from reference TRBV2 and TRBJ2-7 gives the full variable domain: EPEVTQTPSHQVTQMGQEVILRCVPISNHLYFYWYRQILGQKVEFLVSFYNNEISEKSEIFDDQFSVERPDGSNFTLKIRSTKLEDSAMYFCASSEDRAYEQYFGPGTRLTVT.

This chain joins TRBV6-6 and TRBJ1-5, with D maybe TRBD1 (5 bases). The germline CDR1 and CDR2 sequences are MNHNY and SVGAGI (reference sequence). The CDR3 contains 15 residues. Trimming cost V 8 bases and J 1 base, with 15 bases left between them. The CDR3 loop is CASYPGGVSNQPQHF. In DNA, the CDR3 is TGTGCCAGCTATCCGGGGGGGGTAAGCAATCAGCCCCAGCATTTT.

This clone was counted a few times. This chain connects TRBV7-9 to TRBJ1-2, with 8 bases lining up with TRBD1. From germline, CDR1 is SEHNR and CDR2 FQNEAQ (reference sequence). V trimming: 7 bases; J trimming: 8 bases; junction bases outside the gene matches: 15. This CDR3 region has 15 residues. The CDR3 DNA sequence: TGTGCCAGCAAACAGGACAGGGATAAGTACTGGGGCTACACCTTC. It is translated as CASKQDRDKYWGYTF.

This chain joins TRBV9 and TRBJ2-5; perhaps TRBD1 as D (5 bases). Trimming took 0 bases from V and 10 from J, leaving 16 bases between them. Per germline, CDR1 SGDLS and CDR2 YYNGEE. There are 14 residues in the CDR3. The DNA of the CDR3 is TGTGCCAGCAGCGTAGAAGGGGCTTCAAAAGGCCAGTACTTC. Translation: CASSVEGASKGQYF. The entire variable domain, with the rest obtained from reference TRBV9 and TRBJ2-5, is as follows: DSGVTQTPKHLITATGQRVTLRCSPRSGDLSVYWYQQSLDQGLQFLIQYYNGEERAKGNILERFSAQQFPDLHSELNLSSLELGDSALYFCASSVEGASKGQYFGPGTRLLVL.

The chain carries TRBV4-1 and TRBJ2-1; possible D gene TRBD1, 5 bases. The V end was cut by 0 bases, the J end by 3 bases, with 9 bases between. The CDR3 runs 15 residues. Germline-derived CDR1 and CDR2 are MGHRA and YSYEKL. CDR3 sequence (DNA): TGCGCCAGCAGCCAAGATGTGACAGTCTACAATGAGCAGTTCTTC. Encoded protein: CASSQDVTVYNEQFF.

This clone occurred once. CDR3 amino acids: CASSIGTGGWQPQHF. CDR3 in DNA: TGTGCCAGTAGTATCGGGACGGGGGGGTGGCAGCCCCAGCATTTT. The rearrangement uses TRBV19 and TRBJ1-5; the D gene is possibly TRBD1 (5 bases). Germline assignment: CDR1 LNHDA and CDR2 SQIVND (reference sequence). The CDR3 extends over 15 amino acids. Trimming cost V 3 bases and J 7 bases, with 16 bases left between them.

The chain uses TRBV27 and TRBJ1-6; D ambiguous. V was shortened by 4 bases and J by 0 bases, with 7 bases between the two germline ends. The CDR3 is 15 amino acids. Germline CDR1 reads MNHEY; CDR2 reads SMNVEV (reference sequence). The chain's CDR3 is CASSSISSYNSPLHF. CDR3 nucleotide sequence: TGTGCCAGCAGTTCCATCAGCTCCTATAATTCACCCCTCCACTTT.

V gene TRBV3-1 (or the pseudogene TRBV3-2) combines with J gene TRBJ2-5; D remains ambiguous. Germline V lookup: CDR1 LGHDT, CDR2 YNNKEL (reference sequence). V was pared by 2 bases and J by 3 bases, with 4 bases between. The CDR3 is 12 amino acids. CDR3 bases: TGTGCCAGCAGCCAAATAGAAGAGACCCAGTACTTC. Translation: CASSQIEETQYF.

The V call is TRBV6-5, the J call TRBJ2-1; TRBD1 matches at 7 bases. The V gene end was trimmed by 1 base and the J gene end by 10 bases; junction bases not matched to a gene: 10. CDR3 length: 15 amino acids. In germline, CDR1 is MNHEY, CDR2 SVGAGI. The CDR3, as DNA: TGTGCCAGCAGTTACTTCCAAACTACAGGGGACGAGCAGTTCTTC. It is translated as CASSYFQTTGDEQFF.

This chain connects TRBV6-1 to TRBJ1-1; TRBD1 matches 11 bases. The CDR3 covers 17 residues. CDR1 and CDR2 from the germline V gene are MNHNS and SASEGT. The V and J ends lost 4 bases and 5 bases, in that order; junction bases with no gene match: 12. The CDR3 coding sequence is TGTGCCAGCAGTGTGGCATCGGGGACAGGGGGACGGACTGAAGCTTTCTTT. Translating it yields CASSVASGTGGRTEAFF.

The V call is TRBV4-2, the J call TRBJ1-4; D gene unclear. The CDR3 covers 16 residues. The germline V gene encodes CDR1 LGHNA and CDR2 YNFKEQ. V was shortened by 0 bases and J by 4 bases, with 12 bases between the two germline ends. The CDR3 bases are TGTGCCAGCAGCCAAGATAACGGAGTTATTAATGAAAAACTGTTTTTT. This gives the protein CASSQDNGVINEKLFF.

V usage is TRBV18 and J usage is TRBJ1-6, with TRBD1 identical over 8 bases. The length of the CDR3 is 18 residues. With V trimmed by 4 bases and J by 2 bases, 10 bases remained unmatched. Germline values: CDR1 KGHSH, CDR2 LQKENI. CDR3 bases: TGTGCCAGCTCACAAACCGGGACAGGAGCGGCCTATAATTCACCCCTCCACTTT. Translating gives CASSQTGTGAAYNSPLHF.

This sequence joins TRBV4-2 and TRBJ2-6; 13 nucleotides agree with TRBD2. The ends lost 6 bases at V and 0 bases at J; junction bases unmatched: 2. This CDR3 contains 17 residues. The germline CDR1 and CDR2 sequences are LGHNA and YNFKEQ. CDR3 nucleotides: TGTGCCAGCAGACTAGCGGGAGGGAGCTCTGGGGCCAACGTCCTGACTTTC. It specifies CASRLAGGSSGANVLTF.

The chain couples TRBV6-5 to TRBJ1-2; 7 bases are shared with TRBD1. Germline V gene data show CDR1 as MNHEY and CDR2 as SVGAGI. The CDR3 sequence is 13 residues long. With V trimmed by 5 bases and J by 4 bases, 4 bases remained unmatched. The CDR3: CASSNDRVYGYTF. CDR3 sequence (DNA): TGTGCCAGCAGTAACGACAGGGTCTATGGCTACACCTTC.

The chain employs TRBV6-6 and TRBJ1-1; the D is unclear. Germline values: CDR1 MNHNY, CDR2 SVGAGI (reference sequence). Trimming took 2 bases from V and 5 from J, leaving 9 bases between them. There are 13 residues in the CDR3. For the CDR3, the DNA is TGTGCCAGCAGTTACGGTCTAGAAACTGAAGCTTTCTTT. It is translated as CASSYGLETEAFF.